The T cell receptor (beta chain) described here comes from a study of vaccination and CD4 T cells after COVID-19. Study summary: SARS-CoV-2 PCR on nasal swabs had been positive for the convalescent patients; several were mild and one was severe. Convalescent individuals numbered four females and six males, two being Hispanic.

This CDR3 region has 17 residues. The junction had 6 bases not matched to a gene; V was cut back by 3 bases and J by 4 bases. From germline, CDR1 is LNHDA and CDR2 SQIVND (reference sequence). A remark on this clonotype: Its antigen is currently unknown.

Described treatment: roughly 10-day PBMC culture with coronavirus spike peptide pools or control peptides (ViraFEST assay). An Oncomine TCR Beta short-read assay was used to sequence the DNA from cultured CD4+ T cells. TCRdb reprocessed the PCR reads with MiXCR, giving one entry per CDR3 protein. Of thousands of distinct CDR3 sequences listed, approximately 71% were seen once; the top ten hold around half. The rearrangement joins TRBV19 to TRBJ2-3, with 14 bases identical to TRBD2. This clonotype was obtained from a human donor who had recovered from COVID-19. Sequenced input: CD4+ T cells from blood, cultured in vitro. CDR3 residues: CASSIFGTSGSADTQYF. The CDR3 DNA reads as TGTGCCAGTAGTATTTTTGGGACTAGCGGGAGCGCAGATACGCAGTATTTT. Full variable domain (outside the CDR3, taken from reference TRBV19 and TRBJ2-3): DGGITQSPKYLFRKEGQNVTLSCEQNLNHDAMYWYRQDPGQGLRLIYYSQIVNDFQKGDIAEGYSVSREKKESFPLTVTSAQKNPTAFYLCASSIFGTSGSADTQYFGPGTRLTVL.